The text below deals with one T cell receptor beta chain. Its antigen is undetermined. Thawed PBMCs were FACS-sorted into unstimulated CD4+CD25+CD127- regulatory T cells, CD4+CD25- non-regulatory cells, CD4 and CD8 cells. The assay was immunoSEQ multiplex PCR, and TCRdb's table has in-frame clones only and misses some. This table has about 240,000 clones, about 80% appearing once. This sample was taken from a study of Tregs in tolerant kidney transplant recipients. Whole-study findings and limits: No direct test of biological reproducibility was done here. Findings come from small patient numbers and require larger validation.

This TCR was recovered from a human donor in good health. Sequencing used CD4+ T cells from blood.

CDR3: CASSPLGTREIEQYF. CDR3 coding DNA: TGTGCCAGCTCACCATTGGGGACAAGAGAGATCGAGCAGTACTTC. The rearrangement uses TRBV18 and TRBJ2-7; TRBD1 might be the D (6 bases). The germline V gene encodes CDR1 KGHSH and CDR2 LQKENI. The CDR3 runs 15 residues. The V and J ends lost 2 bases and 6 bases respectively, with 17 bases between them. The variable domain in full, with the rest retrieved from reference TRBV18 and TRBJ2-7, is NAGVMQNPRHLVRRRGQEARLRCSPMKGHSHVYWYRQLPEEGLKFMVYLQKENIIDESGMPKERFSAEFPKEGPSILRIQQVVRGDSAAYFCASSPLGTREIEQYFGPGTRLTVT.